Presented here are 13 T cell receptor beta chains from one specimen sequenced in a study of beta chain features in type 1 diabetes. Expressed TCRB transcripts were sequenced because the isolated RNA had all been reverse transcribed beforehand. TCRdb keeps only in-frame clones here, not all; method: immunoSEQ multiplex PCR. The table includes hundreds of thousands of clones, roughly a sixth detected once. Sequencing was done on a sample of naive CD4+ T cells from blood. The receptor source for this set is a man aged 18-30 years in good health.

As regards this clone: The sample holds other DNA sequences that translate to the same CDR3. The rearrangement links TRBV27 to TRBJ2-6; D not certain. The CDR3 sequence is 15 residues long. Germline CDR1 and CDR2: MNHEY and SMNVEV (reference sequence). V lost 2 bases to trimming and J lost 0 bases, with 5 bases between them. The CDR3, as DNA: TGTGCCAGCAGTTTAGGGCTCTCTGGGGCCAACGTCCTGACTTTC. Protein: CASSLGLSGANVLTF.

The chain joins TRBV20-1 to TRBJ1-4; no clear D. Germline values: CDR1 DFQATT, CDR2 SNEGSKA (reference sequence). The length of the CDR3 is 11 residues. V shed 6 bases and J shed 9 bases, with 11 bases lying between them. The CDR3 loop is CSAHRGKKLFF. The CDR3 DNA follows: TGCAGTGCCCATCGTGGGAAAAAACTGTTTTTT.

This chain uses TRBV29-1 with TRBJ2-2; 12 nucleotides match TRBD1. CDR1 is SQVTM and CDR2 is ANQGSEA in the germline V gene. The CDR3 loop spans 12 amino acids. The chain's CDR3 is CLGTGGSGELFF. The CDR3 DNA follows: TGCCTGGGGACAGGGGGCTCCGGGGAGCTGTTTTTT.

This rearrangement joins TRBV25-1 to TRBJ2-3; a weak D match, TRBD2 (6 bases). V lost 7 bases and J 6 bases, leaving 20 bases between the germline ends. Germline V gives CDR1 MGHDK, CDR2 SYGVNS. This CDR3 is built from 15 residues. CDR3 residues: CASTGRGLPPDTQYF. CDR3 bases: TGTGCCAGCACCGGACGGGGACTCCCCCCTGATACGCAGTATTTT.

A few counts support this clone. The chain is built from TRBV27 and TRBJ2-3; 9 nucleotides match TRBD2. Per the germline V gene, CDR1 is MNHEY and CDR2 is SMNVEV (reference sequence). The CDR3 runs to 15 residues. V gave up 6 bases and J gave up 2 bases; unmatched junction bases: 6. The CDR3 nucleotides are TGTGCCAGCAGGATAGCGGGGGCCACCACAGATACGCAGTATTTT. This sequence encodes CASRIAGATTDTQYF.

The rearrangement joins TRBV11-1 to TRBJ1-2; 7 bases line up with TRBD1. V shed 5 bases, J shed 5 bases, and the junction held 11 bases outside the gene matches. This CDR3 has 15 residues. Germline V gene sequence: CDR1 SGHAT, CDR2 FQDESV (reference sequence). CDR3 sequence (DNA): TGTGCCAGCAGCCGGACAGGAAGAAAGGATTATGGCTACACCTTC. Its protein product is CASSRTGRKDYGYTF.

A note on this clone: The sample has other DNA sequences that encode this CDR3 too. V is TRBV7-2 and J is TRBJ1-5; D is ambiguous. CDR1 SGHTA and CDR2 FQGNSA come from the germline V gene. The CDR3 extends over 12 amino acids. The V end lost 5 bases, the J end lost 4 bases, and 6 bases lay between the germline ends. CDR3 DNA sequence: TGTGCCAGCAGCCCCTTTAATCAGCCCCAGCATTTT. It specifies CASSPFNQPQHF. Using reference TRBV7-2 and TRBJ1-5 for the parts outside the CDR3, the full variable domain is GAGVSQSPSNKVTEKGKDVELRCDPISGHTALYWYRQSLGQGLEFLIYFQGNSAPDKSGLPSDRFSAERTGGSVSTLTIQRTQQEDSAVYLCASSPFNQPQHFGDGTRLSIL.

The chain recombines TRBV18 with TRBJ1-1; 7 nucleotides agree with TRBD1. The CDR3 has 13 amino acids. Germline loops: CDR1 KGHSH, CDR2 LQKENI. V lost 6 bases and J lost 4; bases outside the gene matches: 5. CDR3 sequence: CASSRTGITEAFF. The CDR3 bases are TGTGCCAGCTCTCGGACAGGTATCACTGAAGCTTTCTTT.

The chain couples TRBV5-4 to TRBJ2-2; 8 bases match TRBD2. The CDR3 covers 15 residues. Germline-derived CDR1 and CDR2 are SGHNT and YYREEE (reference sequence). Unmatched junction bases numbered 9, after V lost 3 bases and J lost 8 bases. The CDR3, as DNA: TGTGCCAGCAGCTACCCGGGACTAGTCGGTGGGGAGCTGTTTTTT. This encodes CASSYPGLVGGELFF.

This chain connects TRBV27 to TRBJ2-1, with unresolved D. The CDR3 covers 14 residues. Germline V lookup: CDR1 MNHEY, CDR2 SMNVEV (reference sequence). V gave up 5 bases and J gave up 3 bases, with 11 bases separating them. The CDR3 DNA reads as TGTGCCAGCAGTCCGCCCCCGGACTACAATGAGCAGTTCTTC. Protein sequence: CASSPPPDYNEQFF.

The V gene is TRBV29-1, the J gene TRBJ1-1; 10 bases fit TRBD1. Trimming at V came to 6 bases and at J to 1 base, leaving 2 bases not matched to a gene. This CDR3 has 13 residues. Germline V gene sequence: CDR1 SQVTM, CDR2 ANQGSEA. CDR3 region: CSVRQGANTEAFF. Here the CDR3 DNA reads TGCAGCGTCCGACAGGGGGCGAACACTGAAGCTTTCTTT.

This clone turned up a few times. DNA of the CDR3: TGTGCCAGCAGCGTAGCTACAGGGATCGGGGAGAATGGCTACACCTTC. This encodes CASSVATGIGENGYTF. This chain uses TRBV9 with TRBJ1-2; TRBD1 might be the D (6 bases). The V gene's germline CDR1 is SGDLS and CDR2 YYNGEE. This CDR3 spans 16 amino acids. Between the trimmed V and J ends, which lost 0 bases and 6 bases, there was a span of 18 bases.

This chain uses TRBV4-2 with TRBJ1-1; no reliable D call. There are 12 residues in the CDR3. Trimming stripped 2 bases from V and 1 base from J, with 2 bases between. Germline V gene data show CDR1 as LGHNA and CDR2 as YNFKEQ. The CDR3 region is CASSQKNTEAFF. CDR3 nucleotide sequence: TGTGCCAGCAGCCAAAAGAACACTGAAGCTTTCTTT.